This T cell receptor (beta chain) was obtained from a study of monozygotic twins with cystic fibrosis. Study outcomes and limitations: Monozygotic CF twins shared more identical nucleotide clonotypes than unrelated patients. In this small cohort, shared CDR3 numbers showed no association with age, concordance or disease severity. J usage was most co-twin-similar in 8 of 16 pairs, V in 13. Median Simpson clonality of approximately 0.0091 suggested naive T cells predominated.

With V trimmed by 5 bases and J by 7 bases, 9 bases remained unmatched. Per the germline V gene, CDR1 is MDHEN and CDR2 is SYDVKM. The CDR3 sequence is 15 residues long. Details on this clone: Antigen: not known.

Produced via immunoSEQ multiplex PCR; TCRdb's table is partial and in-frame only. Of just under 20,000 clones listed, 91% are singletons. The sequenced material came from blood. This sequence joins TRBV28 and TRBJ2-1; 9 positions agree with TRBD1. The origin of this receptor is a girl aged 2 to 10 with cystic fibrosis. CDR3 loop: CASSAYRGLRNEQFF. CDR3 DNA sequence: TGTGCCAGCAGTGCCTACAGGGGGCTACGGAATGAGCAGTTCTTC.